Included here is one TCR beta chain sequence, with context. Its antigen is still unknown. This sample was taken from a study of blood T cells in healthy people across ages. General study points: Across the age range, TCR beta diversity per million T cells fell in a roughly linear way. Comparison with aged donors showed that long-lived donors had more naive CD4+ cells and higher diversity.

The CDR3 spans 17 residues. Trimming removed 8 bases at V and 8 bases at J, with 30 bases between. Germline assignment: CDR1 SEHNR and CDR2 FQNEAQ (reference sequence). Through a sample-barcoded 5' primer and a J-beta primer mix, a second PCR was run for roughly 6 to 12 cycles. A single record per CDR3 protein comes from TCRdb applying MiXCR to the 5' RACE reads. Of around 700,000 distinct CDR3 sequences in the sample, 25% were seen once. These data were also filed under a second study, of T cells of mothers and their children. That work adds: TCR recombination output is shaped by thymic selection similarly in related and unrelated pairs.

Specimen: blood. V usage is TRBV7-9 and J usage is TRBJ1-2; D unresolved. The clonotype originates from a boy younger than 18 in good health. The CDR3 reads CASQGRSSWASLDGYTF. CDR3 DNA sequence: TGTGCCAGCCAAGGCAGGTCTTCCTGGGCTTCGTTGGACGGCTACACCTTC.